The rows below give T cell receptor beta chains drawn from one sample of a study of blood T cell repertoires in COVID-19. Produced via immunoSEQ multiplex PCR; TCRdb's table is partial and in-frame only. Of about 210,000 clones in the sample, 84% were seen once. Sequencing used peripheral blood. The receptors come from a woman between 45 and 65 years old with active or convalescent COVID-19. Both conserved end residues are part of each CDR3. A D gene is named only where the DNA matches it firmly. Clone size is given for some rows only: seen once, a few or many times, or a class if the clone is expanded.

CDR3 DNA,CDR3 protein,D gene,V gene,J gene,clone size
TGTGCCAGCACCCCGGGACTACCATTCCAAGAGACCCAGTACTTC,CASTPGLPFQETQYF,TRBD2,TRBV7-2,TRBJ2-5,.
TGTGCCATCAGTTCAGGTCACGCGAACACTGAAGCTTTCTTT,CAISSGHANTEAFF,.,TRBV10-3,TRBJ1-1,.
TGCAGCGTTGCCCCTCGCCTAGCGGGAGACCCCCCCTACGAGCAGTACTTC,CSVAPRLAGDPPYEQYF,TRBD2,TRBV29-1,TRBJ2-7,.
TGTGCCAGCAGTTACTCAGGGCAGGGAAATTCACCCCTCCACTTT,CASSYSGQGNSPLHF,.,TRBV6-5,TRBJ1-6,.
TGTGCCAGCAGTCCGGACAGCAATAATTCACCCCTCCACTTT,CASSPDSNNSPLHF,.,TRBV28,TRBJ1-6,.
TGTGCCAGCAGTGAATCTACTAGCGGGGACAATGAGCAGTTCTTC,CASSESTSGDNEQFF,TRBD2,TRBV6-4,TRBJ2-1,once
TGTGCCAGCTCACCTAGCCGCTGGGGGGATAATTCACCCCTCCACTTT,CASSPSRWGDNSPLHF,.,TRBV18,TRBJ1-6,.
TGCAGCGTCCAAGGGGCGGGGGCTCGGTTGGAGACCCAGTACTTC,CSVQGAGARLETQYF,.,TRBV29-1,TRBJ2-5,.
TGTGCCAGCTGTGGGACAGGGAAATGGTGGGACTATGGCTACACCTTC,CASCGTGKWWDYGYTF,TRBD1,TRBV6-1,TRBJ1-2,.
TGTGCCAGTTTACAACCTCAAAGAGGGGAAAAACTGTTTTTT,CASLQPQRGEKLFF,.,TRBV6-5,TRBJ1-4,few
TGTGCCAGCAGCCCGGACAGCGCTAGCACAGATACGCAGTATTTT,CASSPDSASTDTQYF,.,TRBV11-3,TRBJ2-3,.
TGTGCCAGCCTGCGGGACGGGAATTACTATGGCTACACCTTC,CASLRDGNYYGYTF,.,TRBV7-9,TRBJ1-2,.
TGTGCCAGCAGCTTAGCAGGGGGTTTCGATAATTCACCCCTCCACTTT,CASSLAGGFDNSPLHF,.,TRBV7-8,TRBJ1-6,.
TGCGCCAGCAGTCCTATAGCGGGAGGCAGCGATGAGCAGTTCTTC,CASSPIAGGSDEQFF,TRBD2,TRBV5-1,TRBJ2-1,.
TGTGCCAGCAGTGACCCCGGGGGCTCTGGAAACACCATATATTTT,CASSDPGGSGNTIYF,.,TRBV25-1,TRBJ1-3,.
TGTGCCAGTAGTCCAATGACCGGGACAGGGTTTTATAATTCACCCCTCCACTTT,CASSPMTGTGFYNSPLHF,TRBD1,TRBV19,TRBJ1-6,.
TGTGCCTGGAGCCCACAGGGGGATCAGCCCCAGCATTTT,CAWSPQGDQPQHF,TRBD1,TRBV30,TRBJ1-5,.
TGCGCCAGCAGCCGAGGGACTAGCGGGGGGGCCGTCTTCCCAGATACGCAGTATTTT,CASSRGTSGGAVFPDTQYF,TRBD2,TRBV5-1,TRBJ2-3,once
TGCAGCGTTGTACCTAACGAGCGGCCGGAGGCGGAGCAGTTCTTC,CSVVPNERPEAEQFF,.,TRBV29-1,TRBJ2-1,.
TGTGCCAGCAGCTTATCGGGGGGGCACACTGAAGCTTTCTTT,CASSLSGGHTEAFF,.,TRBV7-9,TRBJ1-1,.
TGTGCCAGCAGTCCTCGGTCGCATAGCAATCAGCCCCAGCATTTT,CASSPRSHSNQPQHF,.,TRBV2,TRBJ1-5,few
TGTGCCTGGACCGACTCGCCTAGCACAGATACGCAGTATTTT,CAWTDSPSTDTQYF,.,TRBV30,TRBJ2-3,.
TGTGCCAGCAGCCAAGAGAGGTACACTGAAGCTTTCTTT,CASSQERYTEAFF,.,TRBV14,TRBJ1-1,.
TGTGCCAGCGCACCCGGGCCGAGAACGGGGTCCTCTGGAAACACCATATATTTT,CASAPGPRTGSSGNTIYF,.,TRBV2,TRBJ1-3,.
TGTGCCAGCACTCAGGGAGGTTCCTCGGACTATGGCTACACCTTC,CASTQGGSSDYGYTF,.,TRBV6-5,TRBJ1-2,.
TGCAGCGTTGACGTCACGGTGAATACGCAGTATTTT,CSVDVTVNTQYF,.,TRBV29-1,TRBJ2-3,.
TGTGCCAGCAGCCAAGGGGGCACCATACATGGCTACACCTTC,CASSQGGTIHGYTF,.,TRBV3-1/TRBV3-2,TRBJ1-2,few
TGTGCCAGCAGCCCTAGACAGGTTGTGGGGGTTGGCTACACCTTC,CASSPRQVVGVGYTF,.,TRBV7-6,TRBJ1-2,once
TGTGCCATCAGTGAGTCCCTGGCAGGTAATTCACCCCTCCACTTT,CAISESLAGNSPLHF,.,TRBV10-3,TRBJ1-6,.
TGCGCCAGCAGCTTACAGGGTTTGGGCACCGGGGAGCTGTTTTTT,CASSLQGLGTGELFF,.,TRBV5-1,TRBJ2-2,.
TGCGCCAGCAGCTCCTTAGGACTAGCGGGAGGGGTGACAGATACGCAGTATTTT,CASSSLGLAGGVTDTQYF,TRBD2,TRBV5-1,TRBJ2-3,.
TGTGCCAGCAGCACCTCGGTCGCCGGGGAGCTGTTTTTT,CASSTSVAGELFF,.,TRBV7-3,TRBJ2-2,.
TGTGCCAGCAGCTTAGGGGACAGGGGGCAACAGCCCCAGCATTTT,CASSLGDRGQQPQHF,TRBD1,TRBV7-9,TRBJ1-5,.
TGCGCCAGCAGCCTGGGACTAGCGGGAGTCGCCGAGCAGTACTTC,CASSLGLAGVAEQYF,TRBD2,TRBV5-1,TRBJ2-7,.
TGTGCCAGCAGTCCCGCCTCACCGGGTTCACCCCTCCACTTT,CASSPASPGSPLHF,.,TRBV2,TRBJ1-6,.
TGCGCCAGCAGCTTGAAAAGCGGGAGCTACAATGAGCAGTTCTTC,CASSLKSGSYNEQFF,TRBD2,TRBV5-1,TRBJ2-1,.
TGCGCCAGCAGCTTCGGGGGGCAGGGTCTGAACACTGAAGCTTTCTTT,CASSFGGQGLNTEAFF,.,TRBV5-1,TRBJ1-1,.